The 18 T cell receptor beta chains listed next were all sequenced from one sample in a study of shared clonotypes between healthy human individuals. The repertoire was sequenced with immunoSEQ multiplex PCR; TCRdb's copy has only in-frame clones and lacks some. The sample has approximately 1.5 million clones; approximately 98.5% are singletons. The sequencing sample was made of naive CD4+ T cells sorted from blood. Subset given: CD45RA+ positively selected. The receptors derive from a man under 40 in good health.

The chain has TRBV11-2 and TRBJ2-1; perhaps TRBD2 as D (5 bases). V was clipped by 5 bases and J by 8 bases, with 25 bases between them. This CDR3 comprises 17 residues. Looked up from germline, CDR1 is SGHAT and CDR2 is FQNNGV. DNA of the CDR3: TGTGCCAGCAGCCTGGGTGACTGGGGAGAGAACGGGCATGAGCAGTTCTTC. Its translation is CASSLGDWGENGHEQFF.

The V call is TRBV30, the J call TRBJ1-5, with D uncertain. The germline V gene has CDR1 GTSNPN and CDR2 SVGIG (reference sequence). This CDR3 region has 15 residues. Trimming cost V 2 bases and J 7 bases, with 18 bases left between them. The DNA of the CDR3 is TGTGCCTGGAGTCTCGGACCGGCCTTCAACCAGCCCCAGCATTTT. This sequence encodes CAWSLGPAFNQPQHF.

The rearrangement uses TRBV18 and TRBJ1-2; tentative D call: TRBD1 (6 bases). Germline assignment: CDR1 KGHSH and CDR2 LQKENI. Trimming pared 5 bases from V and 4 bases from J, leaving 11 bases between. The CDR3 sequence is 13 residues long. The CDR3 DNA reads as TGTGCCAGCTCATCAGGGGACCGCTATGGCTACACCTTC. Its protein is CASSSGDRYGYTF.

The chain couples TRBV4-1 to TRBJ2-7, with 8 bases lining up with TRBD1. The V gene's germline CDR1 is MGHRA and CDR2 YSYEKL. This CDR3 spans 16 amino acids. After removal of 4 bases from V and 6 bases from J, the junction contained 14 bases not matched to a gene. DNA of the CDR3: TGCGCCAGCAGCCGTTACCGGGACAGGAGAATCGGCGAGCAGTACTTC. This codes for CASSRYRDRRIGEQYF.

With regard to this clone: The sample has other DNA sequences that encode this CDR3 too. The V and J genes are TRBV29-1 and TRBJ2-6; D not certain. The CDR3 spans 13 residues. Germline values: CDR1 SQVTM, CDR2 ANQGSEA. Trimming took 3 bases from V and 0 from J, leaving 3 bases between them. The CDR3 DNA sequence: TGCAGCGTTGAGGTCTCTGGGGCCAACGTCCTGACTTTC. Translating it yields CSVEVSGANVLTF. Full variable domain (missing parts from reference TRBV29-1 and TRBJ2-6): SAVISQKPSRDICQRGTSLTIQCQVDSQVTMMFWYRQQPGQSLTLIATANQGSEATYESGFVIDKFPISRPNLTFSTLTVSNMSPEDSSIYLCSVEVSGANVLTFGAGSRLTVL.

The rearrangement joins TRBV7-9 to TRBJ1-1; 7 bases fit TRBD1. The junction had 9 bases not matched to a gene; V was cut back by 5 bases and J by 6 bases. This CDR3 comprises 14 residues. CDR1 and CDR2 (germline): SEHNR, FQNEAQ (reference sequence). The CDR3 sequence is CASSTGQIRAEAFF. CDR3 sequence (DNA): TGTGCCAGCAGCACGGGACAGATAAGGGCTGAAGCTTTCTTT.

The rearrangement uses TRBV6-5 and TRBJ1-1, with D unresolved. V lost 8 bases, J lost 0 bases, and 10 bases lay in between. The CDR3 covers 13 residues. Germline V lookup: CDR1 MNHEY, CDR2 SVGAGI. The CDR3 sequence is CASGDNLNTEAFF. The CDR3 bases are TGTGCCAGCGGTGATAACTTGAACACTGAAGCTTTCTTT.

The chain couples TRBV5-1 to TRBJ2-3; 9 positions match TRBD2. The length of the CDR3 is 14 residues. Trimming took 3 bases from V and 1 from J; bases not matched to a gene: 0. Per the germline V gene, CDR1 is SGHRS and CDR2 is YFSETQ. The chain's CDR3 is CASSSSGGTDTQYF. CDR3 sequence (DNA): TGCGCCAGCAGCTCTAGCGGGGGCACAGATACGCAGTATTTT.

This clone was counted once. The chain combines TRBV6-1 with TRBJ2-7; D might be TRBD1 (5 bases). CDR1 and CDR2 from the germline V gene are MNHNS and SASEGT. Trimming removed 4 bases from V and 3 bases from J, with 10 bases in between. CDR3 size: 13 residues. As DNA, the CDR3 is TGTGCCAGCAGTGCTGGACAACTCTACGAGCAGTACTTC. Its translation: CASSAGQLYEQYF.

The rearrangement uses TRBV28 and TRBJ1-1, with 7 nucleotides matching TRBD1. V gave up 9 bases and J gave up 5 bases; unmatched junction bases: 12. Germline CDR1 MDHEN, CDR2 SYDVKM. There are 14 residues in the CDR3. The CDR3 DNA reads as TGTGCCAGTAGGGTTTCAGGGGGGTCAACTGAAGCTTTCTTT. Its translation is CASRVSGGSTEAFF.

The chain employs TRBV15 and TRBJ2-3, with D perhaps assigned TRBD1 or TRBD2 (5 bases each). CDR1 is LNHNV, CDR2 YYDKDF, per germline (reference sequence). The length of the CDR3 is 14 residues. Trimming took off 3 bases at V and 3 bases at J, with 10 bases between the two ends. CDR3 in amino acids: CATSSAEGTDTQYF. CDR3 coding DNA: TGTGCCACCAGCAGCGCTGAGGGGACAGATACGCAGTATTTT.

V usage is TRBV9 and J usage is TRBJ1-2; no clear D gene. The CDR3 loop spans 13 amino acids. V was clipped by 3 bases and J by 3 bases, with 9 bases between them. Germline loops: CDR1 SGDLS, CDR2 YYNGEE. CDR3 sequence (DNA): TGTGCCAGCAGCGCAGGAGAGTACTATGGCTACACCTTC. Encoded protein: CASSAGEYYGYTF.

In DNA, the CDR3 is TGTGCCAGCAGTTTTGAGGATTCTGGATATGGCTACACCTTC. Translation gives CASSFEDSGYGYTF. The chain is built from TRBV28 and TRBJ1-2; D unresolved. V was shortened by 3 bases and J by 5 bases, with 13 bases between the two germline ends. CDR3 length: 14 residues. The germline V gene has CDR1 MDHEN and CDR2 SYDVKM.

This chain uses TRBV6-1 with TRBJ1-2; D is possibly TRBD1 (5 bases). The CDR3 length is 14 residues. Germline V gene data show CDR1 as MNHNS and CDR2 as SASEGT. With 8 bases removed from V and 2 bases from J, the gap between germline ends came to 15 bases. CDR3 nucleotide sequence: TGTGCCAGCTCGATCGTGACAGACAACTATGGCTACACCTTC. Encoded protein: CASSIVTDNYGYTF.

The V call is TRBV9, the J call TRBJ1-3; unclear D gene. Germline V gives CDR1 SGDLS, CDR2 YYNGEE. V was trimmed by 0 bases and J by 0 bases, leaving 10 bases between them. The CDR3 has 16 amino acids. CDR3 coding DNA: TGTGCCAGCAGCGTAGGGAGCCGACCCTCTGGAAACACCATATATTTT. It translates to CASSVGSRPSGNTIYF.

A remark on this clone: Other nucleotide sequences from this sample produce the same CDR3. J is TRBJ2-7 and V is TRBV6-5; D possibly corresponds to TRBD1 (6 bases). The CDR3 extends over 13 amino acids. Trimming took off 2 bases at V and 2 bases at J, with 7 bases between the two ends. Per the germline V gene, CDR1 is MNHEY and CDR2 is SVGAGI. The CDR3 DNA reads TGTGCCAGCAGTTACACAGGGACCTACGAGCAGTACTTC. Translation: CASSYTGTYEQYF.

The V gene is TRBV19, the J gene TRBJ2-5; 7 nucleotides line up with TRBD1. Germline lookup yields CDR1 LNHDA and CDR2 SQIVND (reference sequence). The ends lost 6 bases at V and 4 bases at J; junction bases unmatched: 2. The CDR3 extends over 12 amino acids. In DNA form, the CDR3 reads TGTGCCAGTAGGCGACAGGGAGAGACCCAGTACTTC. Translated, it gives CASRRQGETQYF.

V and J are TRBV5-4 and TRBJ2-2, with D possibly TRBD2 on 6 matching bases. This CDR3 has 15 residues. Germline CDR1 SGHNT, CDR2 YYREEE (reference sequence). V lost 6 bases and J 0 bases, leaving 12 bases between the germline ends. This chain's CDR3 is CASTKGGTNTGELFF. CDR3 nucleotide sequence: TGTGCCAGCACCAAAGGAGGGACGAACACCGGGGAGCTGTTTTTT.